What follows describes a single T cell receptor (beta chain). Its target is unknown. From germline, CDR1 is SNHLY and CDR2 FYNNEI. The CDR3 totals 11 residues. Trimming took 5 bases from V and 10 from J, leaving 11 bases between them. These data come from a study of cytomegalovirus exposure and HLA in healthy donors. Findings and caveats of the study: With later analysis, a missense DCLRE1C variant became linked to TCR beta V- and J-gene trimming. TRBV6-2, TRBV6-3 and some other V segments were unresolvable in 87-base-pair reads. The Asian-associated ancestry cluster reportedly had fewer N-insertions than the roughly 700-donor mean in a later analysis.

The primer mix had 60 Vbeta and 13 Jbeta primers. The assay was immunoSEQ multiplex PCR, and TCRdb's table has in-frame clones only and misses some. The sample yields 85,000 to 90,000 clones, about 87% seen once. The clonotype originates from a man between 18 and 35 years old in good health and CMV-seronegative. Sequenced: PBMCs. The chain joins TRBV2 to TRBJ1-1; D gene unclear. CDR3 DNA: TGTGCCAGCAGTCCCAATAGTGGAGCTTTCTTT. It translates to CASSPNSGAFF.